The 11 T cell receptor beta chains listed next were all sequenced from one sample in a study of T cells after yellow fever vaccination. TCRdb analysed the 5' RACE reads with MiXCR anew, one entry per CDR3 protein. The table lists over 200,000 distinct CDR3 sequences, 6.7% of them singletons, with 0.85% to 1.2% in the top ten. The specimen comprised CD4+ T cells sorted from PBMCs, sampled on the day of the yellow fever booster vaccination. Receptors were obtained from a man aged 30 to 39 who received the YFV17D yellow fever vaccine.

This clonotype was picked up many times. V is TRBV7-3 and J is TRBJ2-3; TRBD1 aligns across 8 bases. The J segment lost 4 bases and the V segment lost 5 bases, leaving 11 bases of the junction unmatched. Germline V CDR1 and CDR2: SGHTA, FQGTGA. The CDR3 is 16 amino acids. CDR3: CASSPQGAGVADTQYF. The CDR3 DNA follows: TGTGCCAGCAGCCCCCAGGGGGCGGGTGTTGCAGATACGCAGTATTTT.

The chain links TRBV6-5 to TRBJ2-7; 8 positions agree with TRBD1. The CDR3 spans 13 residues. With V trimmed by 6 bases and J by 3 bases, 4 bases remained unmatched. The germline CDR1 and CDR2 sequences are MNHEY and SVGAGI. The CDR3 sequence is CASSGTGVYEQYF. CDR3 DNA: TGTGCCAGCAGCGGGACAGGAGTCTACGAGCAGTACTTC.

The V and J genes are TRBV2 and TRBJ2-1; a weak D match, TRBD1 (6 bases). Trimming took off 0 bases at V and 15 bases at J, with 21 bases between the two ends. Germline-derived CDR1 and CDR2 are SNHLY and FYNNEI. The CDR3 totals 15 residues. The CDR3 reads CASSEAGARGGMRFF. The CDR3 nucleotides read TGTGCCAGCAGTGAAGCGGGGGCGAGGGGCGGAATGAGGTTCTTC.

There are many counts of this clonotype. The junction shows a germline mismatch at one end, possibly a read error. The chain couples TRBV12-3 or TRBV12-4 to TRBJ2-5; D could derive from TRBD1 or TRBD2 (6 bases each). The CDR3 contains 15 residues. The CDR3 DNA reads as TGTGCCAGCAGCTTAGGGGGGACCTACCAAGAGACCCAGTACTTC. Its protein is CASSLGGTYQETQYF.

This clonotype was detected a few times. The J gene is TRBJ2-1, the V gene TRBV27, with D possibly TRBD2 on 6 matching bases. Germline CDR1 MNHEY, CDR2 SMNVEV (reference sequence). V gave up 7 bases and J gave up 4 bases, with 11 bases separating them. CDR3 size: 13 residues. CDR3 DNA: TGTGCCAGCACCAGGGCGGGATACAATGAGCAGTTCTTC. Translation: CASTRAGYNEQFF.

This clonotype was detected a few times. The chain joins TRBV5-6 to TRBJ1-2, with no clear D. V gave up 0 bases and J gave up 6 bases, with 9 bases separating them. The germline gives CDR1 SGHDT, CDR2 YYEEEE. This CDR3 is built from 13 residues. CDR3 loop: CASSLATLHGYTF. CDR3 coding DNA: TGTGCCAGCAGCTTGGCCACGCTCCATGGCTACACCTTC.

The gene calls are TRBV7-2 and TRBJ2-7; 7 bases map to TRBD2. V was pared by 2 bases and J by 4 bases, with 8 bases of the junction left unmatched. In germline, CDR1 is SGHTA, CDR2 FQGNSA. The CDR3 is 15 amino acids. CDR3 bases: TGTGCCAGCAGCTTAAAGCGGGAACCCGGGTACGAGCAGTACTTC. This sequence encodes CASSLKREPGYEQYF.

Only a few counts were recorded for this clonotype. The V and J genes are TRBV7-2 and TRBJ2-2; D is perhaps TRBD2 (6 bases). Germline V gives CDR1 SGHTA, CDR2 FQGNSA. Between the trimmed V and J ends, which lost 0 bases and 8 bases, there was a span of 10 bases. This CDR3 comprises 14 residues. The CDR3 reads CASSLASSVGELFF. For the CDR3, the DNA is TGTGCCAGCAGCTTAGCATCTAGCGTGGGGGAGCTGTTTTTT.

The chain carries TRBV28 and TRBJ2-2, with 10 bases lining up with TRBD2. Germline CDR1 and CDR2: MDHEN and SYDVKM. This CDR3 comprises 14 residues. The V and J ends lost 7 bases and 6 bases, in that order; junction bases with no gene match: 5. CDR3 residues: CASISGREAGELFF. DNA for the CDR3: TGTGCCAGCATAAGCGGGAGGGAGGCCGGGGAGCTGTTTTTT.

This clonotype has a handful of counts. The V call is TRBV12-3 or TRBV12-4, the J call TRBJ2-7; 9 nucleotides agree with TRBD1. V dropped 6 bases and J dropped 7; count of bases not matched to a gene: 7. The CDR3 sequence is 13 residues long. The DNA of the CDR3 is TGTGCCAGCAGACAGACAGGGGGAGGGGAGCAGTACTTC. Amino acid sequence: CASRQTGGGEQYF.

This clonotype was counted ten times or more. J is TRBJ2-2 and V is TRBV6-5, with TRBD1 as a possible D gene (6 bases). V gave up 6 bases and J gave up 6 bases, with 14 bases separating them. Germline V lookup: CDR1 MNHEY, CDR2 SVGAGI. The CDR3 totals 14 residues. The DNA of the CDR3 is TGTGCCAGCAGACCGGGACACTACCCCGGGGAGCTGTTTTTT. The encoded protein is CASRPGHYPGELFF.